The clone carrying this T cell receptor beta chain was observed once. The antigen is not known. Measured with immunoSEQ multiplex PCR; TCRdb has only the in-frame clones, and not every one. The top ten hold 1% to 1.5% of the sample, which has over 85,000 clones, just under 95% seen once. This CDR3 spans 11 amino acids. V lost 11 bases, J lost 2 bases, and 10 bases lay in between. Germline V gene lookup returns CDR1 SNHLY and CDR2 FYNNEI. This specimen comes from a study of siplizumab effects on memory and regulatory T cells. Whole-study findings and limits: Unstimulated subsets captured only a minor fraction of alloreactive clones. Significant reduction of alloreactive sequences traceable to unstimulated CD4+ memory cells was observed with siplizumab.

The chain has TRBV2 and TRBJ2-7; tentatively, D is TRBD1 (6 bases). This TCR was recovered from a human donor in good health. What was sequenced was CD4+ T cells sorted from blood. The CDR3 is CAGRDTYEQYF. In nucleotides, the CDR3 is TGTGCCGGAAGGGACACCTACGAGCAGTACTTC.